This is a list of T cell receptor beta chains from one sample in a study of blood T cell repertoires in COVID-19. Sequencing used immunoSEQ multiplex PCR; TCRdb keeps in-frame clones, though not all of them. The sample records about 75,000 clones, roughly 78% being singletons. What was sequenced was peripheral blood. The receptors originated from an elderly woman with active or convalescent COVID-19. CDR3s include the opening cysteine and the closing phenylalanine or tryptophan. D genes are given only for firm matches. The size of a clone is reported for some rows only, either as once, few or many, or as a class for expanded clones.

D,J,size,V,length,DNA,CDR3
TRBD2,TRBJ2-1,few,TRBV2,17,TGTGCCAGCAGTGAAGCGCACGGCGGGAGCCTTGGACATGAGCAGTTCTTC,CASSEAHGGSLGHEQFF
NA,TRBJ2-3,NA,TRBV21-1,15,TGTGCCAGCAACCCGGGACAGGGAGGCACAGATACGCAGTATTTT,CASNPGQGGTDTQYF
NA,TRBJ1-1,NA,TRBV29-1,14,TGCAGCGTTGATGTGGGGGGGATAAACACTGAAGCTTTCTTT,CSVDVGGINTEAFF
TRBD1,TRBJ1-5,once,TRBV3-1/TRBV3-2,19,TGTGCCAGCAGCCAAAGCCGGCCAGGGGGCGGCCATCTCAATCAGCCCCAGCATTTT,CASSQSRPGGGHLNQPQHF
TRBD1,TRBJ2-2,NA,TRBV27,14,TGTGCCAGCAGTTGGGACAGCTGGCCAAGGGAGCTGTTTTTT,CASSWDSWPRELFF
NA,TRBJ2-2,NA,TRBV5-1,13,TGCGCCAGCAGCTCAGGGATTGCCGGGGAGCTGTTTTTT,CASSSGIAGELFF
TRBD2,TRBJ2-5,NA,TRBV11-2,19,TGTGCCAGCAGCTTAACTGACCACCTGGGACTAGCGGGGGGGTGGACCCAGTACTTC,CASSLTDHLGLAGGWTQYF
NA,TRBJ2-2,NA,TRBV6-2/TRBV6-3,16,TGTGCCAGCAGTTACTCGCCGGGACAGAACACCGGGGAGCTGTTTTTT,CASSYSPGQNTGELFF
NA,TRBJ2-1,NA,TRBV21-1,15,TGTGCCAGCAGCATAAGCGGGAGGTTCTCAAATGAGCAGTTCTTC,CASSISGRFSNEQFF
TRBD2,TRBJ2-5,NA,TRBV27,15,TGTGCCAGTCGCCCGTGGGGAGCGGGGGTTGAGACCCAGTACTTC,CASRPWGAGVETQYF
NA,TRBJ1-2,NA,TRBV29-1,13,TGCAGCGTTGCCCTTGGCGGTAACTATGGCTACACCTTC,CSVALGGNYGYTF
TRBD1,TRBJ1-5,NA,TRBV5-6,16,TGTGCCAGCAGCTTAGGGACAGGGCCCGGCAATCAGCCCCAGCATTTT,CASSLGTGPGNQPQHF
NA,TRBJ2-2,NA,TRBV18,15,TGTGCCAGCTCGGCCGGGACACAGAACACCGGGGAGCTGTTTTTT,CASSAGTQNTGELFF
NA,TRBJ1-2,few,TRBV6-2/TRBV6-3,13,TGTGCCAGCAGTTACTCGACCGGGTTTGGCTACACCTTC,CASSYSTGFGYTF
NA,TRBJ2-7,few,TRBV20-1,11,TGCAGTGCTTCGGGTTTCTACGAGCAGTACTTC,CSASGFYEQYF
NA,TRBJ1-3,NA,TRBV2,13,TGTGCCAGCAGAGTTGACAGACGGGACACCATATATTTT,CASRVDRRDTIYF